This note documents a single TCR beta chain sequence. CDR3 length: 14 residues. Trimming left V 1 base short and J 2 bases short, with 7 bases between. Germline V CDR1 and CDR2: SGDLS, YYNGEE. These data originate in a study of blood T cell repertoires in COVID-19. Study information: Whether acute or convalescent, the COVID-19 samples came from the United States, Italy and Spain.

Sequencing was performed with immunoSEQ multiplex PCR; in TCRdb, only in-frame clones are kept and a portion is missing. Among 130,000 to 150,000 clones listed, around 79% were seen once. The sequenced sample consisted of peripheral blood. This sequence joins TRBV9 and TRBJ1-3, with D perhaps TRBD1 (6 bases). The origin of this receptor is a woman aged 70 to 79 with COVID-19, enrolled during active disease. The CDR3 spells CASSVQGTGNTIYF. CDR3 in DNA: TGTGCCAGCAGCGTACAGGGGACTGGAAACACCATATATTTT.